Below, 18 T cell receptor beta chains from the same sample are listed, as sequenced in a study of shared clonotypes between healthy human individuals. Sequenced by immunoSEQ multiplex PCR; TCRdb stores in-frame clones only, minus some. The sample has 900,000 to 1,200,000 clones, approximately 80% seen once. The sample comprised memory CD4+ T cells from PBMCs. Indicated subset: CD45RA-negative fraction. The receptors stem from a man between 18 and 29 years old in good health. Some clones in this sample may be carry-over from other donors' samples.

The V call is TRBV28, the J call TRBJ2-1, with TRBD1 as a possible D gene (6 bases). The CDR3 has 16 amino acids. V lost 6 bases and J lost 4, with 19 bases in between. Germline loops: CDR1 MDHEN, CDR2 SYDVKM. The CDR3 DNA sequence: TGTGCCAGCAGCTCCTCCGGGACAAATCATTACAATGAGCAGTTCTTC. Translating it yields CASSSSGTNHYNEQFF.

The rearrangement links TRBV9 to TRBJ1-2, with D possibly matching TRBD1 (5 bases). CDR1 and CDR2 from the germline V gene are SGDLS and YYNGEE. This CDR3 spans 16 amino acids. The V end lost 4 bases, the J end lost 4 bases, and 20 bases lay between the germline ends. The CDR3 DNA sequence: TGTGCCAGCAGCCCGACAGTCCAGGACGGCCTCTATGGCTACACCTTC. This codes for CASSPTVQDGLYGYTF.

This sequence joins TRBV7-3 and TRBJ2-5, with 13 bases identical to TRBD2. Trimming at V came to 5 bases and at J to 4 bases, leaving 7 bases not matched to a gene. Germline lookup yields CDR1 SGHTA and CDR2 FQGTGA. This CDR3 has 16 amino acids. The DNA for the CDR3 is TGTGCCAGCAGCCCCGGGACTAGCGGGGCCGGAGAGACCCAGTACTTC. Translating gives CASSPGTSGAGETQYF.

The chain carries TRBV30 and TRBJ2-1; D might be TRBD2 (5 bases). The germline V gene encodes CDR1 GTSNPN and CDR2 SVGIG (reference sequence). This CDR3 comprises 14 residues. Trimming removed 2 bases at V and 6 bases at J, with 14 bases between. The CDR3 DNA reads as TGTGCCTGGAGTTGGGAGCGGTCTCGCAATGAGCAGTTCTTC. Encoded protein: CAWSWERSRNEQFF.

The chain carries TRBV4-2 and TRBJ2-5; 10 nucleotides line up with TRBD2. Trimming removed 4 bases from V and 4 bases from J; junction bases left unmatched: 12. Germline V gives CDR1 LGHNA, CDR2 YNFKEQ. The CDR3 spans 17 residues. In DNA form, the CDR3 reads TGTGCCAGCAGCCCAGGACTAGCGGCCATGGTGGGAGAGACCCAGTACTTC. Residues: CASSPGLAAMVGETQYF.

The J gene is TRBJ2-7, the V gene TRBV18, with D possibly being TRBD2 (5 bases). The CDR3 loop spans 14 amino acids. V was clipped by 0 bases and J by 7 bases, with 13 bases between them. Per the germline V gene, CDR1 is KGHSH and CDR2 is LQKENI. Here the CDR3 DNA reads TGTGCCAGCTCACCACCGAATTTAGCGTGGGAGCAGTACTTC. Residues: CASSPPNLAWEQYF. The variable domain in full, with the rest retrieved from reference TRBV18 and TRBJ2-7, is NAGVMQNPRHLVRRRGQEARLRCSPMKGHSHVYWYRQLPEEGLKFMVYLQKENIIDESGMPKERFSAEFPKEGPSILRIQQVVRGDSAAYFCASSPPNLAWEQYFGPGTRLTVT.

The sample holds one count of this clone. The V call is TRBV23-1, the J call TRBJ1-5, with no clear D. TRBV23-1 has ORF status, its function being uncertain. This CDR3 comprises 11 residues. V was shortened by 7 bases and J by 5 bases, with 6 bases between the two germline ends. For the CDR3, the DNA is TGCGCCAGCACCCGTGATCAGCCCCAGCATTTT. Its translation: CASTRDQPQHF.

This chain uses TRBV6-5 with TRBJ2-3; D ambiguous. Deletions cut 5 bases from V and 3 bases from J, with 12 bases between. The CDR3 consists of 14 residues. The germline V gene encodes CDR1 MNHEY and CDR2 SVGAGI. For the CDR3, the DNA is TGTGCCAGCAGTGGCCTCTACCGAACAGATACGCAGTATTTT. Translation gives CASSGLYRTDTQYF.

The chain recombines TRBV6-1 with TRBJ2-5; 12 bases match TRBD2. The CDR3 spans 15 residues. The junction had 7 bases not matched to a gene; V was cut back by 10 bases and J by 1 base. Germline CDR1 reads MNHNS; CDR2 reads SASEGT. CDR3 sequence (DNA): TGTGCCACCGGGACTAGCGGGTTTCTCCAAGAGACCCAGTACTTC. This codes for CATGTSGFLQETQYF.

This chain uses TRBV28 with TRBJ2-4; maybe TRBD1 (7 bases). This CDR3 is built from 15 residues. V was clipped by 11 bases and J by 0 bases, with 17 bases between them. The germline V gene encodes CDR1 MDHEN and CDR2 SYDVKM. For the CDR3, the DNA is TGTGCCTCAGGGGGACTCCAACTAGCCAAAAACATTCAGTACTTC. It is translated as CASGGLQLAKNIQYF.

The V gene is TRBV2, the J gene TRBJ2-7; D gene ambiguous. Germline CDR1 and CDR2: SNHLY and FYNNEI. This CDR3 has 14 residues. Trimming stripped 0 bases from V and 3 bases from J, with 9 bases between. The DNA for the CDR3 is TGTGCCAGCAGTGAAGCGGTAGGCCACTACGAGCAGTACTTC. Translated: CASSEAVGHYEQYF.

This clone has a handful of counts. The chain is built from TRBV7-9 and TRBJ1-1; TRBD1 is a possible D gene (6 bases). The CDR3 length is 16 residues. Looked up from germline, CDR1 is SEHNR and CDR2 is FQNEAQ (reference sequence). V dropped 4 bases and J dropped 1 base, with 16 bases sitting between them. The CDR3: CASSSRGAGTNTEAFF. The CDR3 bases are TGTGCCAGCAGCTCCAGGGGTGCAGGAACGAACACTGAAGCTTTCTTT.

This clone has a handful of counts. This chain joins TRBV10-1 and TRBJ1-2; 7 bases match TRBD1. The CDR3 runs 14 residues. Trimming removed 7 bases from V and 4 bases from J; junction bases left unmatched: 9. Per the germline V gene, CDR1 is WNHNN and CDR2 is SYGVQD (reference sequence). The CDR3 loop is CASKTGPPCYGYTF. In DNA form, the CDR3 reads TGCGCCAGCAAGACAGGGCCACCCTGCTATGGCTACACCTTC.

V and J are TRBV2 and TRBJ2-7; D gene unclear. Germline CDR1 is SNHLY and CDR2 is FYNNEI. Trimming pared 5 bases from V and 3 bases from J, leaving 14 bases between. CDR3 length: 14 residues. DNA for the CDR3: TGTGCCAGCAGTCGGATTTTCGCCCTCTACGAGCAGTACTTC. Translation: CASSRIFALYEQYF.

The chain carries TRBV29-1 and TRBJ2-2, with D perhaps given as TRBD1 or TRBD2 (5 bases each). V shed 6 bases and J shed 6 bases, with 11 bases lying between them. CDR3 length equals 12 residues. CDR1 is SQVTM and CDR2 is ANQGSEA in the germline V gene. The CDR3 region is CSVGAGSGELFF. The CDR3 DNA follows: TGCAGCGTCGGGGCAGGGTCCGGGGAGCTGTTTTTT.

The chain uses TRBV28 and TRBJ2-3; D not resolved. Looked up from germline, CDR1 is MDHEN and CDR2 is SYDVKM. V shed 6 bases and J shed 1 base, with 20 bases lying between them. This CDR3 has 17 residues. The CDR3 nucleotides read TGTGCCAGCAGCCCCTGGTCGGGCACCCTGCGCACAGATACGCAGTATTTT. It encodes CASSPWSGTLRTDTQYF.

In its sample, this clone was seen a few times. This chain uses TRBV9 with TRBJ2-2; D not certain. CDR1 and CDR2 (germline): SGDLS, YYNGEE. V gave up 1 base and J gave up 2 bases, with 9 bases separating them. The CDR3 loop spans 15 amino acids. The CDR3 region is CASSVLSLNTGELFF. CDR3 nucleotide sequence: TGTGCCAGCAGCGTACTTTCCTTAAACACCGGGGAGCTGTTTTTT.

The chain has TRBV27 and TRBJ2-3; TRBD1 agrees at 10 bases. The CDR3 is 15 amino acids. The V gene's germline CDR1 is MNHEY and CDR2 SMNVEV (reference sequence). Trimming cost V 3 bases and J 3 bases; bases outside gene matches: 3. The CDR3 bases are TGTGCCAGCAGTTTGGGGACAGGGGCTACAGATACGCAGTATTTT. This encodes CASSLGTGATDTQYF.